The 11 T cell receptor beta chains given below trace back to one sample, sequenced in a study of cytomegalovirus exposure and HLA in healthy donors. Sequencing was performed with immunoSEQ multiplex PCR; in TCRdb, only in-frame clones are kept and a portion is missing. The table shows about 360,000 clones, with around 86% occurring only once. Sequenced sample: PBMCs. These receptors came from a woman aged 18-35 years in good health and CMV-seronegative.

This chain uses TRBV7-8 with TRBJ1-1; no definite D call. Trimming shortened V by 3 bases and J by 1 base, and 12 bases separated the two germline ends. This CDR3 region has 15 residues. Germline values: CDR1 SGHVS, CDR2 FQNEAQ. The DNA for the CDR3 is TGTGCCAGCAGCTTGGGTGAGGGAGGGAACACTGAAGCTTTCTTT. As protein: CASSLGEGGNTEAFF.

This chain links TRBV15 with TRBJ2-2, with D tentatively TRBD1 (7 bases). Germline lookup yields CDR1 LNHNV and CDR2 YYDKDF (reference sequence). The CDR3 sequence is 17 residues long. V shed 0 bases and J shed 3 bases, with 14 bases lying between them. The CDR3 loop is CATSRDWAGGYTGELFF. CDR3 sequence (DNA): TGTGCCACCAGCAGAGATTGGGCAGGGGGGTACACCGGGGAGCTGTTTTTT.

The chain uses TRBV27 and TRBJ2-2; 7 positions match TRBD2. The CDR3 sequence is 15 residues long. CDR1 is MNHEY, CDR2 SMNVEV, per germline (reference sequence). V was clipped by 3 bases and J by 4 bases; unmatched bases: 5. CDR3 loop: CASSLFWGGTGELFF. The CDR3 DNA sequence: TGTGCCAGCAGTTTGTTCTGGGGGGGCACCGGGGAGCTGTTTTTT.

The V and J genes are TRBV19 and TRBJ2-7, with 8 bases lining up with TRBD1. The ends lost 5 bases at V and 2 bases at J; junction bases unmatched: 8. Germline CDR1 reads LNHDA; CDR2 reads SQIVND (reference sequence). The CDR3 runs to 15 residues. CDR3 DNA: TGTGCCAGTAGTCCCGGACAGGGTCTGGCCTACGAGCAGTACTTC. Translating it yields CASSPGQGLAYEQYF.

In this sample, this clone turned up many times. The rearrangement uses TRBV6-4 and TRBJ2-1; 10 nucleotides line up with TRBD2. The trim removed 3 bases at V and 3 bases at J, leaving 2 bases unmatched. Looked up from germline, CDR1 is MRHNA and CDR2 is SNTAGT. The CDR3 loop spans 15 amino acids. DNA for the CDR3: TGTGCCAGCAGTGAGCTAGCGGGGGACTACAATGAGCAGTTCTTC. Residues: CASSELAGDYNEQFF.

The chain employs TRBV6-1 and TRBJ2-3, with D uncertain. Germline V gives CDR1 MNHNS, CDR2 SASEGT. Trimming stripped 3 bases from V and 6 bases from J, with 13 bases between. The CDR3 extends over 14 amino acids. The CDR3 spells CASSEGLRKDTQYF. DNA for the CDR3: TGTGCCAGCAGTGAGGGCCTTCGCAAGGATACGCAGTATTTT.

This rearrangement joins TRBV28 to TRBJ1-6; TRBD1 agrees at 7 bases. Trimming cost V 10 bases and J 8 bases; bases outside gene matches: 8. This CDR3 is built from 13 residues. Germline CDR1 is MDHEN and CDR2 is SYDVKM. The CDR3 region has the DNA TGTGCCACCAAGGACAGGCCGTATTCACCCCTCCACTTT. This sequence encodes CATKDRPYSPLHF.

CDR3 region: CAWRGQGYTEAFF. The CDR3 nucleotides read TGTGCCTGGAGAGGGCAGGGTTACACTGAAGCTTTCTTT. This chain connects TRBV30 to TRBJ1-1; weak D call: TRBD1 (5 bases). Trimming stripped 3 bases from V and 3 bases from J, with 11 bases between. This CDR3 is 13 amino acids long. Per germline, CDR1 GTSNPN and CDR2 SVGIG (reference sequence).

This clone has only one observation. V and J are TRBV28 and TRBJ1-3; D unresolved. Trimming pared 2 bases from V and 3 bases from J, leaving 20 bases between. Germline loops: CDR1 MDHEN, CDR2 SYDVKM. This CDR3 contains 18 residues. The CDR3 DNA reads TGTGCCAGCAGTTTAAAACGGGCCGCGGGTTCGGATGGAAACACCATATATTTT. This translates into CASSLKRAAGSDGNTIYF.

The genes are TRBV5-4 and TRBJ2-4; TRBD1 agrees at 9 bases. The CDR3 length is 15 residues. Germline V gives CDR1 SGHNT, CDR2 YYREEE (reference sequence). The V gene end was trimmed by 3 bases and the J gene end by 10 bases; junction bases not matched to a gene: 11. The CDR3 DNA sequence: TGTGCCAGCAGCTCGAGTTCTGGACAGGGGTTGATTCAGTACTTC. It specifies CASSSSSGQGLIQYF.

The chain uses TRBV11-2 and TRBJ1-1; D might be TRBD1 (5 bases). The CDR3 extends over 12 amino acids. V was shortened by 5 bases and J by 4 bases, with 8 bases between the two germline ends. Germline values: CDR1 SGHAT, CDR2 FQNNGV. CDR3 DNA: TGTGCCAGCAGCCCCCAGGGCACTGAAGCTTTCTTT. Translated: CASSPQGTEAFF. The full variable domain, completed using reference TRBV11-2 and TRBJ1-1, is EAGVAQSPRYKIIEKRQSVAFWCNPISGHATLYWYQQILGQGPKLLIQFQNNGVVDDSQLPKDRFSAERLKGVDSTLKIQPAKLEDSAVYLCASSPQGTEAFFGQGTRLTVV.